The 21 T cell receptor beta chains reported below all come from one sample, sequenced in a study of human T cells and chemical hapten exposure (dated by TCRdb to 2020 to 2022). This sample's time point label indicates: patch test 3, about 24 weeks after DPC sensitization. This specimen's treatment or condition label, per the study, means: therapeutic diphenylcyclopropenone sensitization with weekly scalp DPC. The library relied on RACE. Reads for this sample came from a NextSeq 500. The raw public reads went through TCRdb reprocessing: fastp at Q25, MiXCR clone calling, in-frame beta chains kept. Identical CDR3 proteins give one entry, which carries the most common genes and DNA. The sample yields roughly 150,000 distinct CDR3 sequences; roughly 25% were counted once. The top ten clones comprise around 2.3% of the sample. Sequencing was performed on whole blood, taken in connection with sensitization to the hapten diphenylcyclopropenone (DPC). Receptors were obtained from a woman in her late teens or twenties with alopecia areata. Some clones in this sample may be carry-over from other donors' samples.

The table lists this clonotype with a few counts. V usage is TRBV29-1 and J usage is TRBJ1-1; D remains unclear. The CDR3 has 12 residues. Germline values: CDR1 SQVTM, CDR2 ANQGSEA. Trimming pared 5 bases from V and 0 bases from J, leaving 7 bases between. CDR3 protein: CSVRQLNTEAFF. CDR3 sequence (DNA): TGCAGCGTTCGGCAGCTGAACACTGAAGCTTTCTTT.

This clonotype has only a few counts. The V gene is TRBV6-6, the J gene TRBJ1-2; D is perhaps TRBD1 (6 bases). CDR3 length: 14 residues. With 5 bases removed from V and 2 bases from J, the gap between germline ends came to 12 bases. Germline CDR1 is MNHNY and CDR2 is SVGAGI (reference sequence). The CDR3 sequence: CASSSGTPNYGYTF. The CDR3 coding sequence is TGTGCCAGCAGTAGCGGGACACCGAACTATGGCTACACCTTC.

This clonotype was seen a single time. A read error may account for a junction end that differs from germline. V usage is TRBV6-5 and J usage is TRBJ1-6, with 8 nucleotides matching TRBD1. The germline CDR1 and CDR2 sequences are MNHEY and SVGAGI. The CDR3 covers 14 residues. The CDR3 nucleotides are TGTACCAGCAGTTACCACGGACAGGGATCGACCCTCCACTTT. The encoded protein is CTSSYHGQGSTLHF.

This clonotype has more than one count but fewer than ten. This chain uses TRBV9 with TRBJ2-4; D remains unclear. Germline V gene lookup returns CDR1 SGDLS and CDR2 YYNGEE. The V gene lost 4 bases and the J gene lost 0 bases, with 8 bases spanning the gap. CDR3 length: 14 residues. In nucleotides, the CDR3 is TGTGCCAGCAGCCCTACTTTAGCCAAAAACATTCAGTACTTC. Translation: CASSPTLAKNIQYF.

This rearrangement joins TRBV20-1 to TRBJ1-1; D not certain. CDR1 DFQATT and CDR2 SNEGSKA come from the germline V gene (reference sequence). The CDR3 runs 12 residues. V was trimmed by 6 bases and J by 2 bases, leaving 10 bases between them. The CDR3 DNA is TGCAGTGCCAGTGCCTCCAACACTGAAGCTTTCTTT. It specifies CSASASNTEAFF.

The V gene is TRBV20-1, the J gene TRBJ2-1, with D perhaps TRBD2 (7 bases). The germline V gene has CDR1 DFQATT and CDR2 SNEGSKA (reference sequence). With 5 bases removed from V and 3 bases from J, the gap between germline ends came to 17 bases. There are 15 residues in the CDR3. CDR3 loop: CSALPAGASYNEQFF. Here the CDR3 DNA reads TGCAGTGCTTTGCCGGCGGGGGCGAGCTACAATGAGCAGTTCTTC.

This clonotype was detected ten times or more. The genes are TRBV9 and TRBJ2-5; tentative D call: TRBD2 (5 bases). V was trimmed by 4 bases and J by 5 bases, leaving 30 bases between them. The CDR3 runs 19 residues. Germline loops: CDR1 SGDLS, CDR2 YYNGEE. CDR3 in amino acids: CASSLSSGSLGRLMETQYF. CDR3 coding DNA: TGTGCCAGCAGCCTTAGCTCGGGGAGTTTAGGTCGGCTTATGGAGACCCAGTACTTC.

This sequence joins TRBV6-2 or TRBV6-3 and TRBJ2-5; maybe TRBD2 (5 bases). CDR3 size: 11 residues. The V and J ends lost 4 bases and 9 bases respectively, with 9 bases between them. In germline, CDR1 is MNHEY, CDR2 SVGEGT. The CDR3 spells CASSSTGAQYF. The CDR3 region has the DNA TGTGCCAGCAGTTCCACCGGGGCCCAGTACTTC.

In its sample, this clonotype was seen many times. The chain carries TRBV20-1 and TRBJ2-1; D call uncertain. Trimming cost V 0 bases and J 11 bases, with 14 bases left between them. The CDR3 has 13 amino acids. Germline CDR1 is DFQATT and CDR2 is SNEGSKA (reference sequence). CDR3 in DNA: TGCAGTGCTAGAGACCCCAATACCCAAAAGCAGTTCTTC. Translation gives CSARDPNTQKQFF.

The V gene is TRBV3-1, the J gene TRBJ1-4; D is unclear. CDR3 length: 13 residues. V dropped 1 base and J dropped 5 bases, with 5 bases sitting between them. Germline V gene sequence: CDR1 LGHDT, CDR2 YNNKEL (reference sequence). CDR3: CASSQGRNEKLFF. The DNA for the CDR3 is TGTGCCAGCAGCCAAGGACGAAATGAAAAACTGTTTTTT. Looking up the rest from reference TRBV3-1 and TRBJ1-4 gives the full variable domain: DTAVSQTPKYLVTQMGNDKSIKCEQNLGHDTMYWYKQDSKKFLKIMFSYNNKELIINETVPNRFSPKSPDKAHLNLHINSLELGDSAVYFCASSQGRNEKLFFGSGTQLSVL.

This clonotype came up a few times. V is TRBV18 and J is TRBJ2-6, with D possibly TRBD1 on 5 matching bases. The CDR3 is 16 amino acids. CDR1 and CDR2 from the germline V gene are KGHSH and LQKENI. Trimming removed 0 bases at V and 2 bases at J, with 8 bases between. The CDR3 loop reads CASSPPSRAGANVLTF. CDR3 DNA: TGTGCCAGCTCACCACCGTCCAGGGCTGGGGCCAACGTCCTGACTTTC.

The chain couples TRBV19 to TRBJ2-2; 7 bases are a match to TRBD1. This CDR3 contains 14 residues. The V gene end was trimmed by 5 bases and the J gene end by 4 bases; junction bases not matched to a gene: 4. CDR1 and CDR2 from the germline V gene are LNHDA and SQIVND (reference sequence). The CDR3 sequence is CASSRDRGTGELFF. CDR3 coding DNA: TGTGCCAGTAGTCGGGACAGAGGCACCGGGGAGCTGTTTTTT.

As DNA, the CDR3 is TGCAGCGTTGAAGACAGGGGAGCCTACGAGCAGTACTTC. It translates to CSVEDRGAYEQYF. V and J are TRBV29-1 and TRBJ2-7; D possibly corresponds to TRBD1 (6 bases). With 0 bases removed from V and 2 bases from J, the gap between germline ends came to 8 bases. The CDR3 is made up of 13 amino acids. The germline V gene encodes CDR1 SQVTM and CDR2 ANQGSEA.

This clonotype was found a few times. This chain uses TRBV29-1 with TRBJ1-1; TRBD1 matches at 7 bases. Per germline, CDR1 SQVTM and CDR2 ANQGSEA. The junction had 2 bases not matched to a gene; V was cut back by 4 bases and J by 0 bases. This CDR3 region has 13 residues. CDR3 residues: CSVGGQMNTEAFF. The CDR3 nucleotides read TGCAGCGTTGGGGGACAGATGAACACTGAAGCTTTCTTT.

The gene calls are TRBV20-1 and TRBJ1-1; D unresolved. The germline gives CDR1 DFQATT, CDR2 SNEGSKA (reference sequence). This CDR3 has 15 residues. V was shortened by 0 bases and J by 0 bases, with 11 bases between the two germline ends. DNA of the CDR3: TGCAGTGCTAGAGATATGCGGGGTATGAACACTGAAGCTTTCTTT. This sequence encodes CSARDMRGMNTEAFF.

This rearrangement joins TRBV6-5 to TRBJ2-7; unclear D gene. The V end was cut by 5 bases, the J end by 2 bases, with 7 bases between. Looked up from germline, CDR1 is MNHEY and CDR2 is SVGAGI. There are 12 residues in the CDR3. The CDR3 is CASSHEPYEQYF. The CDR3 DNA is TGTGCCAGCAGTCACGAGCCCTACGAGCAGTACTTC.

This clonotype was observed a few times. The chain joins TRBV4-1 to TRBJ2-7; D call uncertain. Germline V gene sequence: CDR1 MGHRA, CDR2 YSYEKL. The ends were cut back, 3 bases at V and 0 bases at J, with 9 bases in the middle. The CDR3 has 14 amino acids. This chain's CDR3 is CASSQGFLSYEQYF. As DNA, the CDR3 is TGCGCCAGCAGCCAGGGGTTTCTCTCCTACGAGCAGTACTTC.

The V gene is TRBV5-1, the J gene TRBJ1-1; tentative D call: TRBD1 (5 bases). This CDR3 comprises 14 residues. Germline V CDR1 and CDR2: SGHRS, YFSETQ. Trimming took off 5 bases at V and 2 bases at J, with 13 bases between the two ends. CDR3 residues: CASRSATANTEAFF. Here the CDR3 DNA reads TGCGCCAGCAGGTCCGCGACAGCAAACACTGAAGCTTTCTTT.

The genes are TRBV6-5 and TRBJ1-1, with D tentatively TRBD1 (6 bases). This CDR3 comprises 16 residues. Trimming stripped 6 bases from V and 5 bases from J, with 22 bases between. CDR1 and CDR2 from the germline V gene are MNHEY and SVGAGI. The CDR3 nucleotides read TGTGCCAGCAGCTACGACAGGCGGCGGTCGAATACTGAAGCTTTCTTT. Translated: CASSYDRRRSNTEAFF.

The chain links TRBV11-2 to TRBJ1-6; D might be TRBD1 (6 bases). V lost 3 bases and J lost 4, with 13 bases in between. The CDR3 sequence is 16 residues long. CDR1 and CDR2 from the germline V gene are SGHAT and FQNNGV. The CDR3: CASSFNPGQYNSPLHF. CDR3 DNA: TGTGCCAGCAGCTTCAACCCGGGACAATATAATTCACCCCTCCACTTT.

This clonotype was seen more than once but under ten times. CDR3 bases: TGCGCCAGCAGCCAAGGGACAGGTACCCTCTACGAGCAGTACTTC. Its protein product is CASSQGTGTLYEQYF. The chain carries TRBV4-1 and TRBJ2-7; 7 positions agree with TRBD1. The V segment lost 1 base and the J segment 3 bases; nucleotides outside the gene matches: 6. This CDR3 comprises 15 residues. The germline gives CDR1 MGHRA, CDR2 YSYEKL.